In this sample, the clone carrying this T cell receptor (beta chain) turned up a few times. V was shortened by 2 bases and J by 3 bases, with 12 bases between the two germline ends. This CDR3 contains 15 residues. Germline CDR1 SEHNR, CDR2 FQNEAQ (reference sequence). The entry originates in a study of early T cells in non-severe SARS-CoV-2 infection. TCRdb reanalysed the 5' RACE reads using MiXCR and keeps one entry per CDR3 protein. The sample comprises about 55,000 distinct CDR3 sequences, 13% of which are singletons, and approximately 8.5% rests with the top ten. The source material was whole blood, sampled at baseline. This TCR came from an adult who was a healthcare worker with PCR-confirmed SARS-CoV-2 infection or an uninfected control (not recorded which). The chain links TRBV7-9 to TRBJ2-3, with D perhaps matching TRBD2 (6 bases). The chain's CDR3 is CASSLWRGKTDTQYF. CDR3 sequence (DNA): TGTGCCAGCAGCTTATGGCGGGGAAAGACAGATACGCAGTATTTT.